This TCR beta chain was documented in a study of human T cells and chemical hapten exposure (dated by TCRdb to about 2021). A note on the overall study: For sensitization, 2% DPC in acetone was applied to a roughly 2 cm by roughly 2 cm area of upper inner arm skin. Blood samples were taken from patients before sensitization (week 0) and at 2, 6 and about 24 weeks after DPC sensitization. Libraries were pooled for sequencing, and per-sample TCR yields varied mainly because of small differences in library volumes within the pool. Most of the patients in the cohort were female, and the cohort covered alopecia areata with under or over 50% scalp involvement, alopecia totalis and alopecia universalis. Peripheral blood TCR repertoire changes were tracked in vivo in alopecia patients during primary and secondary sensitization to the hapten diphenylcyclopropenone (DPC). For TCR sequencing, blood came from about 29 alopecia patients at anywhere from one to four time points (pre-sensitization, 2, 6 and 24 weeks). Patch testing was done on the upper back using Finn chambers containing 0.01% DPC, and results were scored after 6 days according to International Contact Dermatitis Research Group standards. Throughout the study period of around 24 weeks, patients also received therapeutic DPC doses to the scalp every week. Summary of the overall study and its limitations: A positive correlation was found between the number of PT1 expanded TCRs and patch test score, with significance reached at thresholds 8, 16 and 32 but not 4. The number of TCRs above 1 in 1000 frequency did not change with DPC sensitization; there was no evidence of global repertoire structure alterations. Compared with pre-sensitization or healthy control sets, expanded TCRs formed significantly more large CDR3 similarity clusters, which is consistent with antigen-driven responses. After repeated subsampling, changes were observed in the strength of the expansion versus patch-test correlation and in the threshold at which the correlation became significant. Alopecia, a presumed autoimmune disease, was present in all patients, so the immune response of the patients might differ from that of healthy individuals.

The germline V and J ends show losses of 3 bases and 0 bases respectively, and no gene match explains 2 bases of the junction. Taken from cysteine to phenylalanine, the CDR3 has 15 residues. Only the CDR3 region is kept as DNA, spanning 45 bases read in frame from base 1. From a lookup of the germline V gene, CDR1 and CDR2 are LGHNA and YSLEER. The time point label corresponds to: patch test 2, 6 weeks after DPC sensitization. In the paper's terms, the treatment or condition label means: therapeutic diphenylcyclopropenone sensitization with weekly scalp DPC. At every patch-test visit, the blood draw took place before the patch test was put on. Patients were considered eligible if aged 18 to 70, diagnosed with alopecia and deemed suitable for DPC therapy, and patients were excluded if pregnant. Total RNA was isolated from unfractionated whole blood collected in Tempus Blood RNA tubes. Libraries came from RACE. The data were produced on a NextSeq 500. During library preparation, unique molecular identifiers were attached to individual cDNA molecules so that TCRs could be counted quantitatively and reproducibly. For every blood RNA sample, sequencing covered both the TCR alpha and TCR beta chains. The authors processed their data as follows. The median number of TCRs per sample was some 100,000, ranging from 23,224 to 690,600. The Decombinator software suite was used to annotate V, J and CDR3 in the TCR reads. Every sample was subsampled to the same number of TCRs (28,000) for the PS versus PT1 abundance plots. TCRs were defined as expanded if absent before sensitization and observed at least eight times at the 2-week time point. TCRdb reworked the public reads: Q25 trimming with fastp, MiXCR clone assembly, productive beta chains retained. Entries that share a CDR3 protein sequence are merged under the most common genes and DNA. It is TCRdb's table, rather than the study itself, that gives the V and J calls and clone size. Across this sample there are around 360,000 distinct CDR3 sequences, with 6% to 7% seen only once. The ten largest make up approximately 5.4% of the sample.

This clonotype was seen many times. Its antigen is currently not known. Base qualities are missing; no much larger clone stands one base away. The sequencing used whole blood, collected in connection with sensitization to the hapten diphenylcyclopropenone (DPC). The rearrangement combines TRBV4-3 with TRBJ1-1; the central 9 bases match TRBD1. The source is a woman aged 18 to 35 with alopecia areata. Some clones in this sample may be carry-over from other donors' samples. The CDR3 is CASSQGQGLNTEAFF. The DNA sequence is given as TGCGCCAGCAGCCAGGGACAGGGTTTGAACACTGAAGCTTTCTTT.